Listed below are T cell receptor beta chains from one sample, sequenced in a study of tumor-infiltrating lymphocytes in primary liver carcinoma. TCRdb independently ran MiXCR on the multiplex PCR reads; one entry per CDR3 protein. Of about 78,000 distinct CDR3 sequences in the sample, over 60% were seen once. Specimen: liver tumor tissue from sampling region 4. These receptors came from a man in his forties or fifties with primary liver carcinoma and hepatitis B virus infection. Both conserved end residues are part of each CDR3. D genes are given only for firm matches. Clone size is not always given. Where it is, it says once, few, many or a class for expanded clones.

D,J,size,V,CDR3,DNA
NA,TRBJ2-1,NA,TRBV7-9,CASSPSGEKYNEQFF,TGTGCTAGCAGCCCATCAGGGGAGAAGTATAATGAGCAGTTCTTC
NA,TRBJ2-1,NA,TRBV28,CASRRTAGTYYNEQFF,TGTGCCAGCAGACGCACTGCCGGGACTTACTACAATGAGCAGTTCTTC
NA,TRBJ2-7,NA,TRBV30,CAWSIGITSYEQYF,TGTGCCTGGAGTATTGGGATCACATCATACGAGCAGTACTTC
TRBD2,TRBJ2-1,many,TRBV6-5,CASRLLAGGINEQFF,TGTGCCAGCAGGCTACTAGCGGGAGGGATAAATGAGCAGTTCTTC
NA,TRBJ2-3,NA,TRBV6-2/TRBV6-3,CASSSCSGSTDTQYF,TGTGCTAGCAGTTCCTGCAGCGGGAGCACAGATACGCAGTATTTT
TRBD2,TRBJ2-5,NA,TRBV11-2,CAGSLELLAGEETQYF,TGTGCCGGCAGCTTAGAGCTACTAGCGGGAGAAGAGACCCAGTACTTC
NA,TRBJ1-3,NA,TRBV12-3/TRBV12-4,CACSQGKTIYF,TGTGCCTGCAGTCAGGGAAAGACCATATATTTT
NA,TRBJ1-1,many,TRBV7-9,CASSLGTDNTEAFF,TGTGCCAGCAGCTTAGGGACAGATAACACTGAAGCTTTCTTT
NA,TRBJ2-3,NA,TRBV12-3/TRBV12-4,CDSSLGASVAADTQYF,TGTGACAGCAGTTTAGGTGCTAGCGTCGCGGCAGATACTCAGTATTTT
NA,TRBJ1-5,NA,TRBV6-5,CAVGDGSNQSQHF,TGTGCCGTCGGGGACGGTAGCAATCAGTCTCAGCATTTT
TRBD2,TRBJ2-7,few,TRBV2,CASSEGGSGYEQYF,TGTGCCAGCAGTGAGGGGGGGAGTGGGTACGAGCAGTACTTC
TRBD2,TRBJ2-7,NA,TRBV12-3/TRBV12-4,CAISLRGTSVVGRYF,TGTGCCATCAGTTTACGAGGGACTAGCGTGGTTGGGCGGTACTTC
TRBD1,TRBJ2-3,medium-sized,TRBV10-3,CAISGQGGTDTQYF,TGTGCCATCAGTGGACAGGGGGGCACAGATACGCAGTATTTT
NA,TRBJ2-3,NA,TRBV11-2,CVSSLDVGGLTDMQCF,TGTGTCAGCAGCTTAGATGTGGGGGGCCTCACAGATATGCAGTGTTTT
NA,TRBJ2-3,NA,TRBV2,CASSPNDPGFTDTQYF,TGTGCCAGCAGCCCCAACGATCCTGGATTCACAGATACGCAGTATTTT
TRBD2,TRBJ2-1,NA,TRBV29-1,CSVEGGTIGRYNEQFF,TGCAGCGTTGAAGGGGGGACTATCGGGAGGTACAATGAGCAGTTCTTC
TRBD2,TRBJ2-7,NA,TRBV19,CASSIGGGIYEQYF,TGTGCCAGTAGTATTGGGGGAGGGATCTACGAGCAGTACTTC
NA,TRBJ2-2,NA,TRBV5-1,CAGSLTEAGELFF,TGCGCCGGTAGCTTGACGGAAGCCGGGGAGCTGTTTTTT
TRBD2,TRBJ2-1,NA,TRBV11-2,CASSYPSTSGRGGGSF,TGTGCCAGCAGCTACCCATCGACTAGCGGGAGGGGAGGCGGGTCCTTC
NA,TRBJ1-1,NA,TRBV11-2,CASSLNENAEAFF,TGTGCCAGCAGCTTAAACGAAAACGCTGAAGCTTTCTTT
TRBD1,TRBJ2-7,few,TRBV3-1,CASSPRDRGGQYF,TGTGCCAGCAGCCCCAGGGACAGGGGAGGGCAGTACTTC
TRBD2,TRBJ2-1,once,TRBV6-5,CASSQAGIYNGQFF,TGTGCCAGCAGCCAAGCGGGGATCTACAATGGGCAGTTCTTC
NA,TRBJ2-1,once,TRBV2,CARGHNEQVF,TGTGCCAGGGGACACAATGAGCAGGTCTTC
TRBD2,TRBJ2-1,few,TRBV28,CASSSGGRKYNEQFF,TGTGCCAGCAGCTCGGGGGGACGAAAATACAATGAGCAGTTCTTC
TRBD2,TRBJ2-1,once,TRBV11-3,CTSSLSGTSGSGKQFF,TGTACCAGCAGCTTATCAGGGACTAGCGGGAGTGGTAAGCAGTTCTTC
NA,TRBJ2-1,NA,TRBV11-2,CDSSLSYRGPVKQVRSYNERFF,TGTGACAGCAGCCTCTCCTACCGGGGTCCCGTGAAACAAGTTCGCTCCTACAATGAGCGGTTCTTC
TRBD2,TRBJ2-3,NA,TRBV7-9,CASSFGSSGRTGTDTQYF,TGTGCCAGCAGCTTTGGCAGTAGCGGGAGGACCGGCACAGATACGCAGTATTTT
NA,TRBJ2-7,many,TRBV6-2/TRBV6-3,CASSLGREVDEQYF,TGTGCCAGCAGCCTGGGGCGGGAAGTCGACGAGCAGTACTTC
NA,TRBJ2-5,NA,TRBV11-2,CVSSLRPGDGETQYF,TGTGTCAGCAGCTTAAGGCCCGGGGATGGGGAGACCCAGTACTTT
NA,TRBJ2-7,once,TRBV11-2,CTSSLGAGIDYEQYF,TGTACCAGCAGCTTAGGAGCCGGGATAGATTACGAGCAGTACTTC
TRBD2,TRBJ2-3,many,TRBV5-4,CASSPGTSGVGGTDTQYF,TGTGCCAGCAGCCCTGGGACTAGCGGGGTCGGTGGCACAGATACGCAGTATTTT
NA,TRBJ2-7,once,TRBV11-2,CASTPFEAAHYEQCF,TGTGCCAGCACCCCCTTTGAAGCGGCCCACTACGAGCAGTGTTTC
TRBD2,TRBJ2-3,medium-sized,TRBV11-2,CASSDGGSGRRTQYF,TGTGCCAGCAGCGACGGAGGTAGCGGGAGACGGACGCAGTATTTT
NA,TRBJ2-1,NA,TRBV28,CASSSRSDFLGGQFF,TGTGCCAGCAGTTCGCGAAGTGACTTCCTAGGTGGGCAGTTCTTC
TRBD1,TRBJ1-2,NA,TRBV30,CAWTGTLQGARGYTF,TGTGCCTGGACCGGAACCCTACAGGGGGCACGTGGCTACACCTTC
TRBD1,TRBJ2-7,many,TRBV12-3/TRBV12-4,CASSRGQLSYEQYF,TGTGCCAGCAGCCGGGGACAGCTCTCCTACGAGCAGTACTTC
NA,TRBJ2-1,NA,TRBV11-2,CASCLSYRGPVEQLRSYNEQFF,TGTGCCAGCTGCCTCTCCTACCGGGGTCCCGTGGAACAGCTTCGCTCCTACAATGAGCAGTTCTTC
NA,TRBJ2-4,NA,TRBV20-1,CSARGVTAKNIQYF,TGCAGTGCAAGAGGCGTTACCGCCAAAAACATTCAGTACTTC
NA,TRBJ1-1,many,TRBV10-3,CAISETGNTEAFF,TGTGCCATCAGTGAGACCGGGAACACTGAAGCTTTCTTT
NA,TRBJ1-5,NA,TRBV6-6,CASRYGNQPQHF,TGTGCCAGCAGATACGGCAATCAGCCCCAGCATTTT
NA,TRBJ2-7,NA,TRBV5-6,CVSSLELLYEQYF,TGTGTCAGCAGTTTGGAACTCCTCTACGAGCAGTACTTC
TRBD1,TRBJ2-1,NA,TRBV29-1,CSAASGTGNNGQFF,TGTAGCGCCGCCTCCGGGACAGGCAACAATGGGCAGTTCTTC
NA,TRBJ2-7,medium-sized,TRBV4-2,CASSQAGSPRWSGEQYF,TGTGCCAGCAGCCAAGCAGGTTCCCCCCGGTGGTCTGGCGAGCAGTACTTC
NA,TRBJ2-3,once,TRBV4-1,CASSQNQGLGTDTQYF,TGCGCCAGCAGCCAAAATCAGGGGTTGGGCACAGATACGCAGTATTTT
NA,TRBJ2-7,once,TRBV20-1,CNARDYIEQYF,TGCAATGCTAGAGATTACATCGAGCAGTACTTC
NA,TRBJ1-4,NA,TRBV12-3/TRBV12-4,CASSLLVFSEKLFF,TGTGCCAGCAGTTTACTTGTGTTTTCGGAAAAACTGTTTTTT